This is a list of T cell receptor beta chains from one sample in a study of cytomegalovirus exposure and HLA in healthy donors. Measured with immunoSEQ multiplex PCR; TCRdb has only the in-frame clones, and not every one. The table lists approximately 140,000 clones, 73% of them singletons. Material for sequencing was PBMCs. The receptors derive from a woman in her thirties or forties in good health and CMV-seronegative. The CDR3 runs from the conserved cysteine through the conserved F or W. The order of the fields is J gene, D gene, clone size, V gene, CDR3 protein, CDR3 DNA. A D gene is named only where the DNA matches it firmly. Some rows mark clone size as missing; the rest say once, few, many or name a class of expanded clone.

TRBJ2-1 | NA | NA | TRBV11-1 | CASSLGREQFF | TGTGCCAGCAGCTTAGGCCGGGAGCAGTTCTTC
TRBJ2-2 | TRBD1 | NA | TRBV5-1 | CASILEPGQGMSGELFF | TGCGCCAGCATTCTGGAACCGGGACAGGGAATGTCCGGGGAGCTGTTTTTT
TRBJ2-7 | TRBD1 | few | TRBV5-1 | CASSLWGTGNYEQYF | TGCGCCAGCAGCTTGTGGGGGACAGGGAACTACGAGCAGTACTTC
TRBJ2-3 | TRBD2 | NA | TRBV4-1 | CASSQLPGLESNTQYF | TGCGCCAGCAGCCAACTTCCGGGACTAGAGTCGAATACGCAGTATTTT
TRBJ2-7 | TRBD2 | NA | TRBV29-1 | CSASVSGRKYEQYF | TGCAGCGCCTCAGTCAGCGGGAGAAAATACGAGCAGTACTTC
TRBJ2-4 | TRBD1 | NA | TRBV6-1 | CASSEEGGAGNIQYF | TGTGCCAGCAGTGAGGAAGGGGGCGCCGGAAACATTCAGTACTTC
TRBJ1-1 | TRBD1 | NA | TRBV2 | CASTGTGSTEAFF | TGTGCCAGCACCGGGACAGGGTCTACTGAAGCTTTCTTT
TRBJ1-2 | NA | NA | TRBV5-4 | CASSEDSGGFYGYTF | TGTGCCAGCAGCGAGGACAGCGGCGGCTTCTATGGCTACACCTTC
TRBJ1-1 | TRBD1 | few | TRBV7-9 | CASILGTGGTHTEAFF | TGTGCCAGCATCCTAGGGACAGGGGGGACTCACACTGAAGCTTTCTTT
TRBJ1-2 | TRBD1 | NA | TRBV27 | CASRLQGANYGYTF | TGTGCCAGCAGACTACAGGGGGCTAACTATGGCTACACCTTC
TRBJ2-2 | NA | NA | TRBV4-1 | CASSQAVDAGELFF | TGCGCCAGCAGCCAAGCGGTTGATGCCGGGGAGCTGTTTTTT
TRBJ1-6 | NA | NA | TRBV2 | CASAGGLRSPLHF | TGTGCCAGCGCGGGGGGGCTTCGATCACCCCTCCACTTT
TRBJ2-2 | NA | NA | TRBV19 | CATSPDWGGELFF | TGTGCCACCTCACCGGACTGGGGAGGGGAGCTGTTTTTT
TRBJ2-1 | TRBD2 | few | TRBV6-1 | CASTRGSGDSQFF | TGTGCCAGCACCAGGGGTAGCGGGGACTCACAGTTCTTC
TRBJ2-2 | NA | few | TRBV5-8 | CASSLDGRAGTGELFF | TGTGCCAGCAGCTTGGATGGCAGGGCCGGCACCGGGGAGCTGTTTTTT
TRBJ2-3 | TRBD1 | NA | TRBV5-1 | CASSLAGTGDLTDTQYF | TGCGCCAGCAGCTTGGCCGGGACAGGGGACCTCACAGATACGCAGTATTTT
TRBJ2-3 | NA | NA | TRBV7-3 | CASSQTKADTQYF | TGTGCCAGCAGCCAAACAAAAGCAGATACGCAGTATTTT
TRBJ2-6 | TRBD1 | NA | TRBV15 | CATSRTGTGANVLTF | TGTGCCACCAGCAGGACAGGGACTGGGGCCAACGTCCTGACTTTC
TRBJ1-6 | TRBD1 | NA | TRBV4-1 | CASSQERQGVGSPLHF | TGCGCCAGCAGCCAAGAGCGACAGGGCGTGGGGTCACCCCTCCACTTT
TRBJ1-5 | NA | NA | TRBV10-3 | CAISEGGINQPQHF | TGTGCCATCAGTGAGGGAGGAATCAATCAGCCCCAGCATTTT
TRBJ2-1 | TRBD2 | NA | TRBV27 | CASSFTTSVSEQFF | TGTGCCAGCAGTTTCACGACTAGCGTGTCTGAGCAGTTCTTC
TRBJ2-2 | NA | NA | TRBV5-1 | CASSLNLYTGELFF | TGCGCCAGCAGCTTGAATTTATACACCGGGGAGCTGTTTTTT
TRBJ2-3 | NA | once | TRBV2 | CASSEAKILVPEYF | TGTGCCAGCAGTGAAGCGAAAATCCTCGTTCCGGAGTATTTT
TRBJ1-2 | NA | NA | TRBV25-1 | CASSERFVTGGGYTF | TGTGCCAGCAGTGAAAGATTCGTGACCGGCGGGGGCTACACCTTC
TRBJ1-3 | NA | NA | TRBV6-1 | CASSDFQSSGNTIYF | TGTGCCAGCAGTGATTTCCAGTCCTCTGGAAACACCATATATTTT
TRBJ1-1 | NA | NA | TRBV19 | CASSGGGLTEAFF | TGTGCCAGTAGTGGGGGGGGTCTCACTGAAGCTTTCTTT
TRBJ1-3 | NA | once | TRBV11-3 | CASSLGPLSGNTIYF | TGTGCCAGCAGCTTAGGGCCCCTCTCTGGAAACACCATATATTTT
TRBJ1-1 | NA | NA | TRBV7-9 | CSSSLAGAVEAFF | TGTTCCAGCAGCTTAGCAGGGGCGGTTGAAGCTTTCTTT
TRBJ1-2 | NA | NA | TRBV28 | CASSLATGTTNYGYTF | TGTGCCAGCAGTTTAGCAACCGGGACAACTAACTATGGCTACACCTTC
TRBJ1-5 | TRBD1 | NA | TRBV19 | CASRDRDVWSNQPQHF | TGTGCCAGTAGGGACAGGGACGTGTGGAGCAATCAGCCCCAGCATTTT
TRBJ1-1 | NA | NA | TRBV9 | CASSSGGSSNTEAFF | TGTGCCAGCAGCTCCGGAGGCAGTTCGAACACTGAAGCTTTCTTT
TRBJ1-1 | TRBD1 | NA | TRBV10-3 | CAISTTGGRDTEAFF | TGTGCCATCAGCACCACAGGGGGCCGTGACACTGAAGCTTTCTTT
TRBJ1-6 | NA | NA | TRBV27 | CASSRSGRTNSPLHF | TGTGCCAGCAGCAGGAGCGGACGGACTAATTCACCCCTCCACTTT
TRBJ1-1 | TRBD1 | NA | TRBV27 | CASSTGVSDTEAFF | TGTGCCAGCAGCACAGGGGTTTCGGACACTGAAGCTTTCTTT
TRBJ1-2 | NA | NA | TRBV2 | CASSEQNNYGYTF | TGTGCCAGCAGTGAACAAAATAACTATGGCTACACCTTC
TRBJ2-3 | NA | few | TRBV7-9 | CASSLARRQSSTDTQYF | TGTGCCAGCAGCTTAGCGAGGAGGCAGTCCAGCACAGATACGCAGTATTTT
TRBJ2-3 | NA | NA | TRBV2 | CASSRQDTQYF | TGTGCCAGCAGTCGACAGGATACGCAGTATTTT